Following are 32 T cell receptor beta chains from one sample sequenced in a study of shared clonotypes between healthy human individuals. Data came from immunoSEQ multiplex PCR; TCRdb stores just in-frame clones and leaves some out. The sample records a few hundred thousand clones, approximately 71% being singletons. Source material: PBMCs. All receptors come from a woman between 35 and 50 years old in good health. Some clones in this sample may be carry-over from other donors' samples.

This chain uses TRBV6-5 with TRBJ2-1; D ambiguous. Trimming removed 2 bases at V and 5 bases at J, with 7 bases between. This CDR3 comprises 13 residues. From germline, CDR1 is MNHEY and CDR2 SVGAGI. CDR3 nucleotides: TGTGCCAGCAGTTACCAAACCCACAATGAGCAGTTCTTC. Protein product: CASSYQTHNEQFF.

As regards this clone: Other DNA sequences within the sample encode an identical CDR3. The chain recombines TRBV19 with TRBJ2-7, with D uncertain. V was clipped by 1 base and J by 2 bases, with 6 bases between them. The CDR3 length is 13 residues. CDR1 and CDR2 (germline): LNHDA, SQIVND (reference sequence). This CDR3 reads CASSIGRTYEQYF. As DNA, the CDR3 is TGTGCCAGTAGTATAGGACGCACCTACGAGCAGTACTTC.

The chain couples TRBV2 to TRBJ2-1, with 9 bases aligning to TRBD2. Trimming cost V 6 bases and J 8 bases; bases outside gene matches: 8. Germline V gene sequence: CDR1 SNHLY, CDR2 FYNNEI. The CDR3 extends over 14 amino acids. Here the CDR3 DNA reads TGTGCCAGCAGCACCGGGACTAGCTGGCATGAGCAGTTCTTC. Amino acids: CASSTGTSWHEQFF. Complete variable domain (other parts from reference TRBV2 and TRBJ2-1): EPEVTQTPSHQVTQMGQEVILRCVPISNHLYFYWYRQILGQKVEFLVSFYNNEISEKSEIFDDQFSVERPDGSNFTLKIRSTKLEDSAMYFCASSTGTSWHEQFFGPGTRLTVL.

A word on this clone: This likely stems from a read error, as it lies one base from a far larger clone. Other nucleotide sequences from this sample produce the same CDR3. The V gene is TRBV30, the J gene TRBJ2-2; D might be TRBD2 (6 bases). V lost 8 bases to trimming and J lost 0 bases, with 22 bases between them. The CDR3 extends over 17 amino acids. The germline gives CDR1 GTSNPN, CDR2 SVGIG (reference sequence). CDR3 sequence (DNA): TGTGCCCGGGGGTTACCCGCCGGGCGGGCGAACACCGGGGAGCTGTTTTTT. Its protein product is CARGLPAGRANTGELFF.

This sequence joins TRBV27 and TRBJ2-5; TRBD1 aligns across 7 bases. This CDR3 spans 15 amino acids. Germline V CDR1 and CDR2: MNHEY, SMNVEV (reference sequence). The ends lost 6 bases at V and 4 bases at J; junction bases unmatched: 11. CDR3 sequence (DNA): TGTGCCAGCAGCCCTACAAGGGGGCGCCGAGAGACCCAGTACTTC. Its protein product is CASSPTRGRRETQYF.

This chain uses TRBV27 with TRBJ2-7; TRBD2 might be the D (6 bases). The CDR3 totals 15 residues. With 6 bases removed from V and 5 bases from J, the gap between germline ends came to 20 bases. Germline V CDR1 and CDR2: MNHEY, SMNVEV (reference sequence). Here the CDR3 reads CASRALLRDPHEQYF. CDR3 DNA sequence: TGTGCCAGCAGGGCTCTCCTGCGGGATCCCCACGAGCAGTACTTC.

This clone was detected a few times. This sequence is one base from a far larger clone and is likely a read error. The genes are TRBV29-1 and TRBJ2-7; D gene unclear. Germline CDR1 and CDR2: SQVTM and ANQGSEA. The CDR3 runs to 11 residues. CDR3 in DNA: TGCAGCGAGTCCTCAAACTATGGCCACACCTTC. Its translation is CSESSNYGHTF.

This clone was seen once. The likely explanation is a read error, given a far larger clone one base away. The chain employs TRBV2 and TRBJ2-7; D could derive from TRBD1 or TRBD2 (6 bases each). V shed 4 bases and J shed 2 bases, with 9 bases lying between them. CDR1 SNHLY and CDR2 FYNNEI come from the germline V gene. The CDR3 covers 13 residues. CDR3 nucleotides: TGTGCCAGCAGTGCGGGGGCTGCCTACGAGCAGTACTTC. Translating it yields CASSAGAAYEQYF.

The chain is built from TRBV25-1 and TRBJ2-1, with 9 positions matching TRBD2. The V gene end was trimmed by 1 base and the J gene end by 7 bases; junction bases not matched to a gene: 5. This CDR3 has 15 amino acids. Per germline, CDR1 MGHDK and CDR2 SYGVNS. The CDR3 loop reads CASSEWSSGRNEQFF. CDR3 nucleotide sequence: TGTGCCAGCAGTGAATGGAGTAGCGGGAGAAATGAGCAGTTCTTC. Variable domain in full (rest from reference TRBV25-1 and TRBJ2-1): EADIYQTPRYLVIGTGKKITLECSQTMGHDKMYWYQQDPGMELHLIHYSYGVNSTEKGDLSSESTVSRIRTEHFPLTLESARPSHTSQYLCASSEWSSGRNEQFFGPGTRLTVL.

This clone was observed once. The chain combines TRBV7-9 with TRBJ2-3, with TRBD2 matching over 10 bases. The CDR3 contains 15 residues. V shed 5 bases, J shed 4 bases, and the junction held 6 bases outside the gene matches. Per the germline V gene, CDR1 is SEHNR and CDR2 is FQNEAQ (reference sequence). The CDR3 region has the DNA TGTGCCAGCAGCAGAGATGGACTAGCGGCAGATACGCAGTATTTT. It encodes CASSRDGLAADTQYF.

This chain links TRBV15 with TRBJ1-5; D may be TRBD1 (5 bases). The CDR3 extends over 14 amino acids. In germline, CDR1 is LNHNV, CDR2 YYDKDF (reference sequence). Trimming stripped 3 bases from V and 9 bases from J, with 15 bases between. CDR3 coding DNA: TGTGCCACCAGCAGTACGGGGCAGAAACGGCCCCAGCATTTT. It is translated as CATSSTGQKRPQHF.

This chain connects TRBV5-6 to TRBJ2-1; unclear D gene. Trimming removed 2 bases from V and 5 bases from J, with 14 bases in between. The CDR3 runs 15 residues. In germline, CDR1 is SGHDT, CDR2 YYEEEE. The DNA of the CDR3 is TGTGCCAGCAGCTTAGTAGGTCACCACGACAATGAGCAGTTCTTC. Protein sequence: CASSLVGHHDNEQFF.

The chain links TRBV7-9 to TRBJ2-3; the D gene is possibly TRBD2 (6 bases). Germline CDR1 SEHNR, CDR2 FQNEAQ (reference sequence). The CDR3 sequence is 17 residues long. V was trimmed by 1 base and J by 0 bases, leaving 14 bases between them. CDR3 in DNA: TGTGCCAGCAGCTTAGGAATCGGACTACCTAGCACAGATACGCAGTATTTT. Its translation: CASSLGIGLPSTDTQYF.

As DNA, the CDR3 is TGCGCCAGCAGCCCGGGACAGGGGGCGAACACCGGGGAGCTGTTTTTT. It translates to CASSPGQGANTGELFF. The chain links TRBV10-1 to TRBJ2-2, with TRBD1 identical over 11 bases. The CDR3 is 16 residues long. Germline CDR1 reads WNHNN; CDR2 reads SYGVQD (reference sequence). V was clipped by 6 bases and J by 0 bases; unmatched bases: 3.

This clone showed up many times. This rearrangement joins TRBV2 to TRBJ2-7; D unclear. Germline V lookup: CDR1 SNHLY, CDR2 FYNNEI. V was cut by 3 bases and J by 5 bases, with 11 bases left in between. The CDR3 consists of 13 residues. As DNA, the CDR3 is TGTGCCAGCAGTGATCGCTCGGCGAACGAGCAGTACTTC. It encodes CASSDRSANEQYF.

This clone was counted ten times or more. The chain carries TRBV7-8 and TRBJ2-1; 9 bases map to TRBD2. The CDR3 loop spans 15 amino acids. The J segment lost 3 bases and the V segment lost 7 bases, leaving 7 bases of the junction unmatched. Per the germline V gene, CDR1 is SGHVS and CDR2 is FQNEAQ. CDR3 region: CASNPSGILYNEQFF. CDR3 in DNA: TGTGCCAGCAACCCTAGCGGGATACTCTACAATGAGCAGTTCTTC.

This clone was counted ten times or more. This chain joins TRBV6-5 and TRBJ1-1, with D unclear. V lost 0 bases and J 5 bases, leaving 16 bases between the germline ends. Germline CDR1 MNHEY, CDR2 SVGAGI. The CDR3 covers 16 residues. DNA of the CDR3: TGTGCCAGCAGTTACTCGATTGGGGTAGCGGGGACTGAAGCTTTCTTT. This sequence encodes CASSYSIGVAGTEAFF.

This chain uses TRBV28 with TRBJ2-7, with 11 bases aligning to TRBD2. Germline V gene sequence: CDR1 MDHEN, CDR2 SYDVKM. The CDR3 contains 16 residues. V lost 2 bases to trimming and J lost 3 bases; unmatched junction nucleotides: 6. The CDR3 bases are TGTGCCAGCAGTTTAAGGTCTAGCGGGAGGAGCTACGAGCAGTACTTC. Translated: CASSLRSSGRSYEQYF.

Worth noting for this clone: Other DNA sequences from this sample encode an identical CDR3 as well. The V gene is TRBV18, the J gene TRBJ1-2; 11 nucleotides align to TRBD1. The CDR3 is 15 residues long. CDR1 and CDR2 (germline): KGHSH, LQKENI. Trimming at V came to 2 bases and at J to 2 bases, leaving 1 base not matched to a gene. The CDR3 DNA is TGTGCCAGCTCACCAGGGACAGGGGGGAACTATGGCTACACCTTC. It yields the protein CASSPGTGGNYGYTF.

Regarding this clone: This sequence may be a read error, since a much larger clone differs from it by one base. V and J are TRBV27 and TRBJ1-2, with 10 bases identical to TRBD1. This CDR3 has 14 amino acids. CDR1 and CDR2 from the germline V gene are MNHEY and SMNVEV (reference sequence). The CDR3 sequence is CAGSNPDRGIGYTF. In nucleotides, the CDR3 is TGTGCCGGCAGTAACCCGGACAGGGGGATAGGCTACACCTTC.

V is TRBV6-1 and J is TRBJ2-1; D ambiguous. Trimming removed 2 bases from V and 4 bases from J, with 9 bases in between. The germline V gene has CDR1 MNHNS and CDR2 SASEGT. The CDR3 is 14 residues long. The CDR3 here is CASSELSFYNEQFF. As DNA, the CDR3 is TGTGCCAGCAGTGAACTCTCCTTTTACAATGAGCAGTTCTTC.

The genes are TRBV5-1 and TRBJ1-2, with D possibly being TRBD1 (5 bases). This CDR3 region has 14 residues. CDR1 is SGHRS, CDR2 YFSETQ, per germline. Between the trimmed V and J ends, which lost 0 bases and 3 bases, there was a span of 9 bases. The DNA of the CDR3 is TGCGCCAGCAGCTTGGAACTACAGGACTATGGCTACACCTTC. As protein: CASSLELQDYGYTF.

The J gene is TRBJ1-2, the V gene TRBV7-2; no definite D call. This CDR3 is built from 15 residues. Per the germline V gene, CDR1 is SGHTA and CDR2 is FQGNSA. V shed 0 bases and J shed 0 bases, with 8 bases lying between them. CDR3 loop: CASSLASGANYGYTF. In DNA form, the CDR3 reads TGTGCCAGCAGCTTAGCCTCTGGAGCTAACTATGGCTACACCTTC.

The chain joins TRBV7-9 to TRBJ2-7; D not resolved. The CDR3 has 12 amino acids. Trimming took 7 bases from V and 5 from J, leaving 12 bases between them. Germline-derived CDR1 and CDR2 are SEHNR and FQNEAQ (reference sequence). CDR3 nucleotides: TGTGCCAGCACCACGGGCACCGACGAGCAGTACTTC. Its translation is CASTTGTDEQYF.

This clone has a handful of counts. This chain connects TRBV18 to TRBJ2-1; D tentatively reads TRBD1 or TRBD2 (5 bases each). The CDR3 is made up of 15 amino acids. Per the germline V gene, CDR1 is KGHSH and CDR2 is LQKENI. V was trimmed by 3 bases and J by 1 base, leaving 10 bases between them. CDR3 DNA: TGTGCCAGCTCACCGGAGAGGGGTTCCTACAATGAGCAGTTCTTC. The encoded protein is CASSPERGSYNEQFF.

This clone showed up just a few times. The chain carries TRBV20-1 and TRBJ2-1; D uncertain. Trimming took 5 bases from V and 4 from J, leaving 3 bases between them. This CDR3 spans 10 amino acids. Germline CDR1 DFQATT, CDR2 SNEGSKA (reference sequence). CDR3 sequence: CSAQYNEQFF. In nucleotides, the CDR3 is TGCAGTGCTCAATACAATGAGCAGTTCTTC.

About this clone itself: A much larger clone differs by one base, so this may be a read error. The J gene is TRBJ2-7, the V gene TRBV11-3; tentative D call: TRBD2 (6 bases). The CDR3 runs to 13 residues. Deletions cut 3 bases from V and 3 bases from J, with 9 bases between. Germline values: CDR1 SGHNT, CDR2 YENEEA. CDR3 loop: CASSFSGGYEQYF. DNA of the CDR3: TGTGCCAGCAGCTTTTCCGGGGGCTACGAGCAGTACTTC.

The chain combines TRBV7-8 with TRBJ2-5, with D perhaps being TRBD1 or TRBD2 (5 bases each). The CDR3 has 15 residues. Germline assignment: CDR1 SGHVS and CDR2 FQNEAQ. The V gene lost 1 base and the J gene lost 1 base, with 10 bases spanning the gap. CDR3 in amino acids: CASSLVWGPQETQYF. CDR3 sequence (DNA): TGTGCCAGCAGCTTAGTGTGGGGACCCCAAGAGACCCAGTACTTC.

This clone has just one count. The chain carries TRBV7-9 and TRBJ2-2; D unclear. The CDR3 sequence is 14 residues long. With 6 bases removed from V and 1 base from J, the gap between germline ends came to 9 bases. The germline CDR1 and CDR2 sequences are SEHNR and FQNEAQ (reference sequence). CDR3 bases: TGTGCCAGCAGGTTCGGGTTGAACACCGGGGAGCTGTTTTTT. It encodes CASRFGLNTGELFF. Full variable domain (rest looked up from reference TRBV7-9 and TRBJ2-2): DTGVSQNPRHKITKRGQNVTFRCDPISEHNRLYWYRQTLGQGPEFLTYFQNEAQLEKSRLLSDRFSAERPKGSFSTLEIQRTEQGDSAMYLCASRFGLNTGELFFGEGSRLTVL.

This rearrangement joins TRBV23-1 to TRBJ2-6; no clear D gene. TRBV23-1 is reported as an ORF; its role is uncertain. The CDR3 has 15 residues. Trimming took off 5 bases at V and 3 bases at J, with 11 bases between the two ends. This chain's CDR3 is CASSCGWDGANVLTF. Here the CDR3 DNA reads TGCGCCAGCAGTTGTGGTTGGGATGGGGCCAACGTCCTGACTTTC.

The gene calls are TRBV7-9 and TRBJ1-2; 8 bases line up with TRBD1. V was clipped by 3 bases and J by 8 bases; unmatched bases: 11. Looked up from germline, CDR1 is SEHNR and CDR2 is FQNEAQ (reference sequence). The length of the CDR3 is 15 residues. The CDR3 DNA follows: TGTGCCAGCAGCTTGGGACCAGACAGGGGAGGAGGCTACACCTTC. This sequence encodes CASSLGPDRGGGYTF. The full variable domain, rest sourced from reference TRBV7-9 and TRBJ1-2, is DTGVSQNPRHKITKRGQNVTFRCDPISEHNRLYWYRQTLGQGPEFLTYFQNEAQLEKSRLLSDRFSAERPKGSFSTLEIQRTEQGDSAMYLCASSLGPDRGGGYTFGSGTRLTVV.

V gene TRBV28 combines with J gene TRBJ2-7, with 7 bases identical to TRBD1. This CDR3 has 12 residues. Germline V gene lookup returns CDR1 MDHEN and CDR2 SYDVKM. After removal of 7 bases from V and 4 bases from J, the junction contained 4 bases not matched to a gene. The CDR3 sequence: CASTYRGYEQYF. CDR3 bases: TGTGCCAGCACTTACAGGGGATACGAGCAGTACTTC. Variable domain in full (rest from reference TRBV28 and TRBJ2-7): DVKVTQSSRYLVKRTGEKVFLECVQDMDHENMFWYRQDPGLGLRLIYFSYDVKMKEKGDIPEGYSVSREKKERFSLILESASTNQTSMYLCASTYRGYEQYFGPGTRLTVT.